The 24 T cell receptor beta chains in this list originate from one sample, sequenced in a study of T cells in localized non-small cell lung cancer. Clones were sequenced by immunoSEQ multiplex PCR, and TCRdb holds only the in-frame ones, with some missing. The sample contains 23,000 or so clones, about 90% of which appear only once. This material consisted of peripheral blood, taken before any cancer treatment. All receptors come from a male donor at least 60 years old with stage II squamous cell lung carcinoma.

In its sample, this clone was seen a few times. The rearrangement links TRBV30 to TRBJ2-7, with unresolved D. Germline CDR1 GTSNPN, CDR2 SVGIG (reference sequence). The V and J ends lost 3 bases and 3 bases respectively, with 6 bases between them. There are 11 residues in the CDR3. CDR3 in amino acids: CAWSFNYEQYF. CDR3 nucleotide sequence: TGTGCCTGGAGCTTTAACTACGAGCAGTACTTC.

V is TRBV19 and J is TRBJ1-1; 10 bases are a match to TRBD1. The CDR3 spans 16 residues. Looked up from germline, CDR1 is LNHDA and CDR2 is SQIVND (reference sequence). The V and J ends lost 5 bases and 7 bases, in that order; junction bases with no gene match: 13. This CDR3 reads CASSEGQGRGKDEAFF. The CDR3 bases are TGTGCCAGTAGTGAGGGACAGGGGCGAGGGAAGGATGAAGCTTTCTTT.

This chain uses TRBV7-9 with TRBJ2-1; 8 positions agree with TRBD2. The CDR3 is 16 amino acids. With V trimmed by 5 bases and J by 6 bases, 12 bases remained unmatched. The V gene's germline CDR1 is SEHNR and CDR2 FQNEAQ (reference sequence). The CDR3 bases are TGTGCCAGCAGCCCCCATGGGGTAGCGGGAAGCAATGAGCAGTTCTTC. This translates into CASSPHGVAGSNEQFF.

The chain uses TRBV4-3 and TRBJ1-1, with no clear D. Germline assignment: CDR1 LGHNA and CDR2 YSLEER. The CDR3 consists of 15 residues. V was pared by 4 bases and J by 0 bases, with 12 bases between. The CDR3: CASSPKSTMNTEAFF. The CDR3 DNA reads as TGCGCCAGCAGCCCAAAAAGTACGATGAACACTGAAGCTTTCTTT.

The rearrangement links TRBV28 to TRBJ1-1; TRBD1 is a possible D gene (5 bases). Trimming took off 8 bases at V and 0 bases at J, with 16 bases between the two ends. Germline-derived CDR1 and CDR2 are MDHEN and SYDVKM. This CDR3 has 15 residues. CDR3 sequence (DNA): TGTGCCAGCTCGCCTGGACAAGAGATGAACACTGAAGCTTTCTTT. It encodes CASSPGQEMNTEAFF.

This clone was counted a single time. The chain recombines TRBV11-3 with TRBJ2-1, with TRBD2 matching 12 bases. This CDR3 is 16 amino acids long. J was trimmed by 2 bases and V by 1 base; bases with no gene match: 0. Per germline, CDR1 SGHNT and CDR2 YENEEA. The CDR3 spells CASSLASGGAYNEQFF. The CDR3 bases are TGTGCCAGCAGCTTAGCTAGCGGGGGGGCCTACAATGAGCAGTTCTTC. Full variable domain (missing parts from reference TRBV11-3 and TRBJ2-1): EAGVVQSPRYKIIEKKQPVAFWCNPISGHNTLYWYLQNLGQGPELLIRYENEEAVDDSQLPKDRFSAERLKGVDSTLKIQPAELGDSAVYLCASSLASGGAYNEQFFGPGTRLTVL.

A single count supports this clone. V gene TRBV7-2 combines with J gene TRBJ2-2; D is ambiguous. Germline CDR1 SGHTA, CDR2 FQGNSA. V gave up 1 base and J gave up 5 bases, with 8 bases separating them. The CDR3 runs 14 residues. The CDR3 DNA reads as TGTGCCAGCAGCTTAGACCAGACAACCGGGGAGCTGTTTTTT. Its protein product is CASSLDQTTGELFF.

The table lists this clone with a few counts. The rearrangement links TRBV2 to TRBJ2-7; D might be TRBD1 or TRBD2, each matching 5 bases. Trimming took off 1 base at V and 6 bases at J, with 13 bases between the two ends. CDR1 and CDR2 (germline): SNHLY, FYNNEI. This CDR3 has 14 amino acids. Here the CDR3 DNA reads TGTGCCAGCAGTGAAGATGGGAGACAGACCGAGCAGTACTTC. This encodes CASSEDGRQTEQYF.

The chain carries TRBV28 and TRBJ1-5; 7 bases map to TRBD1. The CDR3 loop spans 15 amino acids. J was trimmed by 5 bases and V by 6 bases; bases with no gene match: 10. CDR1 MDHEN and CDR2 SYDVKM come from the germline V gene. The CDR3 nucleotides read TGTGCCAGCAGCCCACCGGGCAGGGGGGATCAGCCCCAGCATTTT. Translating gives CASSPPGRGDQPQHF.

V and J are TRBV27 and TRBJ2-7; TRBD1 agrees at 9 bases. With 8 bases clipped from V and 1 base from J, the junction kept 6 bases outside the gene matches. CDR1 and CDR2 from the germline V gene are MNHEY and SMNVEV (reference sequence). There are 14 residues in the CDR3. The CDR3 is CASFGQGSSYEQYF. CDR3 DNA sequence: TGTGCCAGCTTTGGACAGGGGTCTTCCTACGAGCAGTACTTC.

Concerning this clone: The junction does not match germline at one end; this may be a read error. The rearrangement uses TRBV19 and TRBJ2-3, with 9 bases matching TRBD1. Germline-derived CDR1 and CDR2 are LNHDA and SQIVND (reference sequence). This CDR3 contains 13 residues. CDR3 in DNA: TGTGCCAGTAGTATAGGAGGCACAGGGGGCCCAGTTTTT. Translation: CASSIGGTGGPVF. Full variable domain (missing parts from reference TRBV19 and TRBJ2-3): DGGITQSPKYLFRKEGQNVTLSCEQNLNHDAMYWYRQDPGQGLRLIYYSQIVNDFQKGDIAEGYSVSREKKESFPLTVTSAQKNPTAFYLCASSIGGTGGPVFGPGTRLTVL.

As for this clone: At one end the junction does not follow the germline gene, possibly because of a read error. The chain employs TRBV27 and TRBJ2-5; TRBD2 agrees at 16 bases. Germline loops: CDR1 MNHEY, CDR2 SMNVEV (reference sequence). This CDR3 contains 22 residues. The CDR3 nucleotides are TGTGCCAGCAGTTTAAAGGGGCGGGGACTAGCGGGAGGGCGTCCGACGGGAGAGATCCAGTACTTC. It yields the protein CASSLKGRGLAGGRPTGEIQYF.

Comments on this clone: In the same sample, other DNA sequences code for this CDR3. The chain joins TRBV15 to TRBJ2-5, with D possibly being TRBD2 (6 bases). V was clipped by 1 base and J by 8 bases, with 14 bases between them. CDR1 is LNHNV, CDR2 YYDKDF, per germline (reference sequence). The length of the CDR3 is 14 residues. The CDR3 reads CATSRVGGIETQYF. The DNA of the CDR3 is TGTGCCACCAGCAGAGTTGGAGGGATAGAAACCCAGTACTTC.

The genes are TRBV9 and TRBJ1-1, with 8 positions matching TRBD1. The germline CDR1 and CDR2 sequences are SGDLS and YYNGEE. The V gene end was trimmed by 3 bases and the J gene end by 1 base; junction bases not matched to a gene: 5. The CDR3 runs 15 residues. This chain's CDR3 is CASSALGQGNTEAFF. The CDR3 DNA is TGTGCCAGCAGCGCCCTCGGACAGGGGAACACTGAAGCTTTCTTT. Variable domain in full (rest from reference TRBV9 and TRBJ1-1): DSGVTQTPKHLITATGQRVTLRCSPRSGDLSVYWYQQSLDQGLQFLIQYYNGEERAKGNILERFSAQQFPDLHSELNLSSLELGDSALYFCASSALGQGNTEAFFGQGTRLTVV.

V is TRBV9 and J is TRBJ2-3, with TRBD2 matching over 12 bases. Germline CDR1 and CDR2: SGDLS and YYNGEE. CDR3 size: 16 residues. The ends lost 6 bases at V and 2 bases at J; junction bases unmatched: 7. The CDR3 region has the DNA TGTGCCAGCACCCTGACTAGCGGGAGCGCCACAGATACGCAGTATTTT. This encodes CASTLTSGSATDTQYF. Full variable domain (remainder filled in from reference TRBV9 and TRBJ2-3): DSGVTQTPKHLITATGQRVTLRCSPRSGDLSVYWYQQSLDQGLQFLIQYYNGEERAKGNILERFSAQQFPDLHSELNLSSLELGDSALYFCASTLTSGSATDTQYFGPGTRLTVL.

This clone was seen more than once but under ten times. V gene TRBV28 combines with J gene TRBJ1-1, with D perhaps TRBD1 (5 bases). CDR1 is MDHEN, CDR2 SYDVKM, per germline. Trimming took 2 bases from V and 0 from J, leaving 16 bases between them. CDR3 size: 17 residues. The CDR3 nucleotides read TGTGCCAGCAGTTTACCGTTACAGGACCCCATGAACACTGAAGCTTTCTTT. Protein: CASSLPLQDPMNTEAFF.

The chain employs TRBV18 and TRBJ1-1; TRBD1 agrees at 10 bases. Germline CDR1 KGHSH, CDR2 LQKENI. The CDR3 sequence is 17 residues long. The V and J ends lost 2 bases and 7 bases, in that order; junction bases with no gene match: 13. DNA of the CDR3: TGTGCCAGCTCACCAGGAGGTCCCGGGACAGGGGCGGTTGAAGCTTTCTTT. Translation gives CASSPGGPGTGAVEAFF.

The chain combines TRBV2 with TRBJ2-3; D is tentatively TRBD1 or TRBD2 (6 bases each). Germline CDR1 is SNHLY and CDR2 is FYNNEI. The V end lost 5 bases, the J end lost 6 bases, and 15 bases lay between the germline ends. The CDR3 contains 14 residues. The CDR3: CASSYTEGGDTQYF. The CDR3 nucleotides are TGTGCCAGCAGTTACACGGAGGGGGGCGATACGCAGTATTTT.

The chain carries TRBV11-2 and TRBJ2-7; 9 bases line up with TRBD1. From germline, CDR1 is SGHAT and CDR2 FQNNGV. The CDR3 consists of 19 residues. V lost 2 bases and J lost 2; bases outside the gene matches: 16. CDR3 region: CASSLRTGVIPGQPYEQYF. CDR3 sequence (DNA): TGTGCCAGCAGCTTAAGGACAGGGGTCATACCGGGACAACCCTACGAGCAGTACTTC.

This rearrangement joins TRBV5-4 to TRBJ1-1; D not resolved. CDR1 and CDR2 from the germline V gene are SGHNT and YYREEE (reference sequence). The CDR3 consists of 14 residues. Trimming removed 4 bases at V and 0 bases at J, with 10 bases between. The CDR3 DNA reads TGTGCCAGCAGCGCCCTAGGGATGAACACTGAAGCTTTCTTT. This sequence encodes CASSALGMNTEAFF.

V is TRBV6-1 and J is TRBJ2-7; D gene uncertain. V was shortened by 2 bases and J by 1 base, with 9 bases between the two germline ends. Germline CDR1 and CDR2: MNHNS and SASEGT. This CDR3 region has 14 residues. The CDR3 loop reads CASSELRQSYEQYF. For the CDR3, the DNA is TGTGCCAGCAGTGAACTAAGGCAATCCTACGAGCAGTACTTC.

The rearrangement joins TRBV7-9 to TRBJ1-1; D gene uncertain. The ends were cut back, 1 base at V and 6 bases at J, with 9 bases in the middle. The CDR3 contains 13 residues. CDR1 is SEHNR and CDR2 is FQNEAQ in the germline V gene (reference sequence). Here the CDR3 reads CASSLDGWAEAFF. CDR3 bases: TGTGCCAGCAGCTTAGATGGTTGGGCTGAAGCTTTCTTT.

This chain links TRBV5-4 with TRBJ2-1, with D perhaps TRBD1 or TRBD2 (5 bases each). CDR1 and CDR2 (germline): SGHNT, YYREEE (reference sequence). Trimming shortened V by 4 bases and J by 2 bases, and 13 bases separated the two germline ends. CDR3 size: 15 residues. Here the CDR3 DNA reads TGTGCCAGCAGCCAAATGGGGACGCCCTACAATGAGCAGTTCTTC. It translates to CASSQMGTPYNEQFF.

Details on this clone: The germline gene is not matched at one end of the junction; a read error may be the cause. The rearrangement joins TRBV10-3 to TRBJ2-7, with D unresolved. The germline V gene encodes CDR1 ENHRY and CDR2 SYGVKD. This CDR3 has 15 amino acids. In nucleotides, the CDR3 is TGTGCCATCAGTGAGTATCTGGCCGGCTCCTACGAGCAGTGCTTC. Amino acid sequence: CAISEYLAGSYEQCF.